These 17 T cell receptor beta chains came from one sample sequenced in a study of blood T cell repertoires in COVID-19. Here immunoSEQ multiplex PCR was the method, and the copy in TCRdb shows in-frame clones only, minus some. Of 95,000 to 150,000 clones detected, about 88% appear once; the ten largest clones hold approximately 1.1%. Sequenced: peripheral blood. The source of these receptors is an elderly woman with acute or convalescent COVID-19.

This clone was seen once. The CDR3 DNA reads as TGCGCCAGCAGCTTGGAGGGCGGACAGGGGGAGACGCGAGGCTACACCTTC. Translated, it gives CASSLEGGQGETRGYTF. The genes are TRBV5-1 and TRBJ1-2; 10 bases align to TRBD1. From germline, CDR1 is SGHRS and CDR2 YFSETQ. The junction had 13 bases not matched to a gene; V was cut back by 0 bases and J by 8 bases. The CDR3 extends over 17 amino acids.

This clone has only one observation. The chain links TRBV27 to TRBJ1-2; D ambiguous. With 4 bases removed from V and 6 bases from J, the gap between germline ends came to 15 bases. The V gene's germline CDR1 is MNHEY and CDR2 SMNVEV (reference sequence). This CDR3 is built from 14 residues. The CDR3 protein is CASSSSGPRHGYTF. The CDR3 bases are TGTGCCAGCAGTTCCAGCGGGCCCAGGCATGGCTACACCTTC.

This rearrangement joins TRBV6-5 to TRBJ1-2; no clear D gene. The germline CDR1 and CDR2 sequences are MNHEY and SVGAGI. The length of the CDR3 is 15 residues. Deletions cut 5 bases from V and 3 bases from J, with 16 bases between. The CDR3 bases are TGTGCCAGCAGTACTAATCCCACCCCGGACTATGGCTACACCTTC. This sequence encodes CASSTNPTPDYGYTF.

This sequence joins TRBV6-1 and TRBJ2-7, with TRBD2 matching over 15 bases. V was pared by 4 bases and J by 0 bases, with 1 base of the junction left unmatched. Germline V gene data show CDR1 as MNHNS and CDR2 as SASEGT. This CDR3 comprises 16 residues. The CDR3 DNA follows: TGTGCCAGCAGTGGGACTAGCGGGAGGGCCTCCTACGAGCAGTACTTC. Protein sequence: CASSGTSGRASYEQYF.

The chain uses TRBV20-1 and TRBJ1-1; D not certain. Trimming pared 3 bases from V and 1 base from J, leaving 6 bases between. The CDR3 runs 12 residues. From germline, CDR1 is DFQATT and CDR2 SNEGSKA (reference sequence). The CDR3 DNA follows: TGCAGTGCTAGTTCCGGGAACACTGAAGCTTTCTTT. Protein product: CSASSGNTEAFF.

The chain has TRBV6-5 and TRBJ2-3; D may be TRBD1 (6 bases). The CDR3 contains 13 residues. Germline V gene lookup returns CDR1 MNHEY and CDR2 SVGAGI. V lost 5 bases and J lost 7, with 13 bases in between. The CDR3 nucleotides read TGTGCCAGCAGTCCCACCCGGGACAATACGCAGTATTTT. It is translated as CASSPTRDNTQYF.

This chain uses TRBV7-6 with TRBJ2-3; 8 bases agree with TRBD1. With 5 bases clipped from V and 2 bases from J, the junction kept 3 bases outside the gene matches. Germline V gives CDR1 SGHVS, CDR2 FNYEAQ. This CDR3 contains 14 residues. The CDR3 protein is CASSQGAVTDTQYF. In DNA, the CDR3 is TGTGCCAGCAGCCAGGGGGCAGTCACAGATACGCAGTATTTT.

The rearrangement links TRBV4-2 to TRBJ2-7; the D is unclear. Germline V gives CDR1 LGHNA, CDR2 YNFKEQ. The CDR3 is 15 residues long. Trimming shortened V by 1 base and J by 2 bases, and 12 bases separated the two germline ends. CDR3 residues: CASSQGMGRPYEQYF. CDR3 DNA: TGTGCCAGCAGCCAAGGTATGGGCAGGCCCTACGAGCAGTACTTC.

On this clone itself: At one boundary the junction diverges from the germline segment, which might be a read error. The chain links TRBV7-7 to TRBJ1-3, with TRBD1 as a possible D gene (6 bases). CDR1 SSHAT and CDR2 FNYEAQ come from the germline V gene (reference sequence). The CDR3 runs to 15 residues. CDR3 residues: CASSLAQGKGNTIYF. CDR3 nucleotide sequence: TGTGCTAGCAGCTTAGCACAGGGTAAAGGAAACACCATATATTTT.

This clone has a single count. This chain links TRBV2 with TRBJ2-1; D not certain. V lost 6 bases, J lost 2 bases, and 17 bases lay in between. The CDR3 has 16 residues. Germline V gene lookup returns CDR1 SNHLY and CDR2 FYNNEI. The CDR3 loop is CASRPTGYSTYNEQFF. CDR3 coding DNA: TGTGCCAGCAGGCCGACCGGATACAGCACCTACAATGAGCAGTTCTTC.

This chain joins TRBV5-6 and TRBJ2-5, with D unclear. This CDR3 comprises 15 residues. Germline V gene sequence: CDR1 SGHDT, CDR2 YYEEEE. Trimming took 3 bases from V and 5 from J, leaving 17 bases between them. The CDR3 reads CASSSLTVARETQYF. Written as DNA, the CDR3 is TGTGCCAGCAGCTCCCTCACAGTTGCAAGGGAGACCCAGTACTTC.

This chain connects TRBV7-3 to TRBJ1-6, with D unclear. The CDR3 has 13 residues. Germline loops: CDR1 SGHTA, CDR2 FQGTGA. V dropped 2 bases and J dropped 7 bases, with 6 bases sitting between them. The CDR3 sequence: CASSLYRNSPLHF. The CDR3 DNA sequence: TGTGCCAGCAGCTTATACCGGAATTCACCCCTCCACTTT.

The V and J genes are TRBV5-4 and TRBJ2-1; 10 bases are shared with TRBD2. Trimming at V came to 2 bases and at J to 0 bases, leaving 8 bases not matched to a gene. This CDR3 is built from 18 residues. Germline lookup yields CDR1 SGHNT and CDR2 YYREEE (reference sequence). The CDR3 loop reads CASSLGPSGSRSYNEQFF. The CDR3 region has the DNA TGTGCCAGCAGCTTAGGGCCTAGCGGGAGTCGCTCCTACAATGAGCAGTTCTTC. Complete variable domain (other parts from reference TRBV5-4 and TRBJ2-1): ETGVTQSPTHLIKTRGQQVTLRCSSQSGHNTVSWYQQALGQGPQFIFQYYREEENGRGNFPPRFSGLQFPNYSSELNVNALELDDSALYLCASSLGPSGSRSYNEQFFGPGTRLTVL.

This chain joins TRBV9 and TRBJ2-3, with 7 bases fitting TRBD2. Germline V gene data show CDR1 as SGDLS and CDR2 as YYNGEE. The CDR3 length is 17 residues. V dropped 0 bases and J dropped 0; count of bases not matched to a gene: 7. The chain's CDR3 is CASSVEVSSGSTDTQYF. The CDR3 region has the DNA TGTGCCAGCAGCGTAGAGGTATCTAGCGGTAGCACAGATACGCAGTATTTT.

The rearrangement links TRBV20-1 to TRBJ1-2, with TRBD1 as a possible D gene (5 bases). Trimming shortened V by 4 bases and J by 4 bases, and 7 bases separated the two germline ends. Germline values: CDR1 DFQATT, CDR2 SNEGSKA (reference sequence). CDR3 length: 11 residues. The CDR3 region has the DNA TGCAGTGCTACCCAGGGCTATGGCTACACCTTC. Protein product: CSATQGYGYTF.

Concerning this clone: Other DNA sequences within the sample encode an identical CDR3. This rearrangement joins TRBV20-1 to TRBJ2-1, with a weak D call TRBD1 (6 bases). There are 11 residues in the CDR3. Germline lookup yields CDR1 DFQATT and CDR2 SNEGSKA (reference sequence). The chain's CDR3 is CSEQQGNEQFF. The DNA of the CDR3 is TGCAGCGAGCAACAGGGCAATGAGCAGTTCTTC.

The V gene is TRBV3-1 (or the pseudogene TRBV3-2), the J gene TRBJ1-5, with D perhaps matching TRBD1 (5 bases). V lost 0 bases and J 5 bases, leaving 8 bases between the germline ends. The germline CDR1 and CDR2 sequences are LGHDT and YNNKEL (reference sequence). The length of the CDR3 is 14 residues. The CDR3: CASSQDQGDQPQHF. In nucleotides, the CDR3 is TGTGCCAGCAGCCAAGATCAAGGGGATCAGCCCCAGCATTTT.